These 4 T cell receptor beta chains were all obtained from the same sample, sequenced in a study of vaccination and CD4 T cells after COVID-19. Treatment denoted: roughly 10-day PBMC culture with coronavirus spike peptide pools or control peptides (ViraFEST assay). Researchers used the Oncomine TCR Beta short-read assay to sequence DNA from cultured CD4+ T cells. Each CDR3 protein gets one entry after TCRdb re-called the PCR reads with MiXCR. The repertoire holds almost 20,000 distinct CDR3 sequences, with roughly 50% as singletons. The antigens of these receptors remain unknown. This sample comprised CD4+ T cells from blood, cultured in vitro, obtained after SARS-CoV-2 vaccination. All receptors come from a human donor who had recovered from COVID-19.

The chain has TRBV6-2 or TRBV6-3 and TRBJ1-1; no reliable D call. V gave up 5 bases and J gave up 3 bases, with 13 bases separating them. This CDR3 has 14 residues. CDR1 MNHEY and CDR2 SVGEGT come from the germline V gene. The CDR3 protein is CASSLFLVHTEAFF. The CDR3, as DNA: TGTGCCAGCAGTCTCTTTTTGGTACACACTGAAGCTTTCTTT.

CDR3 nucleotides: TGCAGTGCTAGTGGCGACAGGGGCCGGAACACTGAAGCTTTCTTT. This encodes CSASGDRGRNTEAFF. This chain links TRBV20-1 with TRBJ1-1; 8 bases map to TRBD1. V trimming: 3 bases; J trimming: 1 base; junction bases outside the gene matches: 7. CDR1 and CDR2 (germline): DFQATT, SNEGSKA (reference sequence). CDR3 length: 15 amino acids.

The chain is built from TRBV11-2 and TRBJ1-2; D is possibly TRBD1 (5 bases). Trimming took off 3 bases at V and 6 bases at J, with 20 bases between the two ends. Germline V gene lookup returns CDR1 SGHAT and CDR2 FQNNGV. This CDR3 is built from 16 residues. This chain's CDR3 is CASSFTSGILTDGYTF. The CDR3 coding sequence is TGTGCCAGCAGCTTCACCTCAGGGATCCTAACCGATGGCTACACCTTC.

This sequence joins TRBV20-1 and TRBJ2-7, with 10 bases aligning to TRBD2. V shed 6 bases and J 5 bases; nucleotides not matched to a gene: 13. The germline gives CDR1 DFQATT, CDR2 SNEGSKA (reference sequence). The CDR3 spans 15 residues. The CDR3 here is CSAAIIAGGNDEQYF. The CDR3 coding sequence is TGCAGTGCGGCGATTATAGCGGGAGGTAACGACGAGCAGTACTTC.